This TCR beta chain appears in the sequencing data of a study of blood T cell repertoires in COVID-19. Data came from immunoSEQ multiplex PCR; TCRdb stores just in-frame clones and leaves some out. Of around 250,000 clones in the sample, approximately 81% were seen once. The CDR3 loop spans 16 amino acids. The V gene's germline CDR1 is LGHNA and CDR2 YNFKEQ. The V gene end was trimmed by 0 bases and the J gene end by 4 bases; junction bases not matched to a gene: 1. V is TRBV4-2 and J is TRBJ2-3, with 13 bases fitting TRBD2. Input material: peripheral blood. The TCR comes from a young woman with acute or convalescent COVID-19. CDR3 region: CASSQEGLAGSDTQYF. The CDR3 coding sequence is TGTGCCAGCAGCCAAGAGGGACTAGCGGGATCAGATACGCAGTATTTT.